The clone carrying this T cell receptor (beta chain) is a singleton in its sample. This sample was included in a study of blood T cell repertoires in COVID-19. The CDR3 length is 13 residues. V shed 9 bases and J 2 bases; nucleotides not matched to a gene: 3. Looked up from germline, CDR1 is MNHEY and CDR2 is SVGAGI. Original methodology: Amplification of reference gene primers provided the estimated nucleated cell counts. Profiled with immunoSEQ multiplex PCR; TCRdb holds only in-frame clones, not every one. The DNA gave D and trimming, while V, J and clone size come from that table. The sample lists approximately 120,000 clones; around 81% were seen once.

The sequence derives from a human donor in a cohort sampled during active or convalescent COVID-19. This chain connects TRBV6-5 to TRBJ1-5, with TRBD1 identical over 8 bases. The sample consisted of peripheral blood. The CDR3: CASTGGGNQPQHF. The CDR3 coding sequence is TGTGCCAGTACAGGGGGAGGCAATCAGCCCCAGCATTTT.